The 2 T cell receptor beta chains listed next were all sequenced from one sample in a study of T cell responses to AZD1222 COVID-19 vaccine. Only in-frame clones appear in the TCRdb table, and some are missing; sequencing was by immunoSEQ multiplex PCR. The table shows more than 90,000 clones, with about 82% occurring only once. Material: peripheral blood, obtained 28 days after the second AZD1222 dose. Receptor source: an adult who received the AZD1222 COVID-19 vaccine.

The chain has TRBV2 and TRBJ1-5, with D hard to call. This CDR3 has 14 amino acids. Germline CDR1 and CDR2: SNHLY and FYNNEI. Trimming stripped 8 bases from V and 7 bases from J, with 18 bases between. CDR3 bases: TGTGCCAGCCAAACGGAAGGGATCCCACAGCCCCAGCATTTT. It codes for CASQTEGIPQPQHF.

The V and J genes are TRBV29-1 and TRBJ1-2; TRBD1 matches 8 bases. V lost 3 bases and J lost 2; bases outside the gene matches: 2. Germline lookup yields CDR1 SQVTM and CDR2 ANQGSEA. The CDR3 runs 13 residues. The CDR3 sequence is CSVETGENYGYTF. CDR3 DNA: TGCAGCGTTGAGACAGGGGAGAACTATGGCTACACCTTC.